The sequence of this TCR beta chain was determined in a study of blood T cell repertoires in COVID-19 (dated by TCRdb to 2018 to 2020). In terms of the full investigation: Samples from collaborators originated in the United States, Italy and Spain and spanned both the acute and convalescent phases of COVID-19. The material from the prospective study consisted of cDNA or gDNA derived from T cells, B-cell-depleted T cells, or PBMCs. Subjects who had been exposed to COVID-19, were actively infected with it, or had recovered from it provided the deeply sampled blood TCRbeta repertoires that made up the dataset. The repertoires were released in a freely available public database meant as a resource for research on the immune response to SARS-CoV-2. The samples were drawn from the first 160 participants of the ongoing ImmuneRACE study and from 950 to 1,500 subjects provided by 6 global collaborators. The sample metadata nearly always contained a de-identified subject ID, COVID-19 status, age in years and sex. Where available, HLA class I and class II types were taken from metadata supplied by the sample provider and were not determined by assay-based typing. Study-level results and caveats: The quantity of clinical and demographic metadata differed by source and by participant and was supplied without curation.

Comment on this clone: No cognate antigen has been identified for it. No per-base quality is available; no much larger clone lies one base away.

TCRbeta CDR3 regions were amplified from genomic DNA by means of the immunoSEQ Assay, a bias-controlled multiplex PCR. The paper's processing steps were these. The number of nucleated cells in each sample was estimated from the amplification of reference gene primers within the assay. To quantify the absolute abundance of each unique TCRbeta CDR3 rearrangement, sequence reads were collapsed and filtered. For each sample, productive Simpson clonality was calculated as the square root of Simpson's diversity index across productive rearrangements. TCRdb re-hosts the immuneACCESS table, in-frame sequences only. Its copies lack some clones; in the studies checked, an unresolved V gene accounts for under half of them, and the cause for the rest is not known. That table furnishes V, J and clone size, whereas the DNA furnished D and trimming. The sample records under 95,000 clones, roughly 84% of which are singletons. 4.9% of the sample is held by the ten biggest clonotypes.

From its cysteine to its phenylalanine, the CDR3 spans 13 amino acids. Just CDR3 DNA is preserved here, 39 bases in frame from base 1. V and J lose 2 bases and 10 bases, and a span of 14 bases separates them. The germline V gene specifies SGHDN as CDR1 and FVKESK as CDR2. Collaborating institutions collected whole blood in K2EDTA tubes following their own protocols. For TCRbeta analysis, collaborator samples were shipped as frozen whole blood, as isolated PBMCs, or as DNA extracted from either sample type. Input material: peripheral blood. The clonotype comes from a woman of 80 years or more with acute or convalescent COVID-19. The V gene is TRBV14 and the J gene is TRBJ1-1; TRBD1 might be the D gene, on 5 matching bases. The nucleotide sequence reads TGTGCCAGCAGCCAACACAACAGGCTCCCAGCTTTCTTT. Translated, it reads CASSQHNRLPAFF.